This TCR beta chain was sequenced for a study of shared clonotypes between healthy human individuals. Whole-study context: Each donor's CD8 memory used one plate, CD8 naive two, each CD4 subset three.

In the authors' workflow: With immunoSEQ giving junction-only sequences and no quality scores, filtering differed. Here immunoSEQ multiplex PCR was the method, and the copy in TCRdb shows in-frame clones only, minus some. V, J and clone size are taken as reported in that table, and D and trimming were inferred from the DNA itself. In the table there are millions of clones, more than 85% of which are singletons. CDR1 KGHSH and CDR2 LQKENI come from the germline V gene. V lost 3 bases and J lost 2; bases outside the gene matches: 7. The CDR3 loop spans 16 amino acids. The origin of this receptor is a man between 18 and 35 years old in good health. Some clones in this sample may be carry-over from other donors' samples. The chain combines TRBV18 with TRBJ2-5, with 9 bases matching TRBD2. What was sequenced was naive CD4+ T cells from PBMCs. Subset here: CD45RA+ positively selected. The CDR3 here is CASSPTLLAGQETQYF. In nucleotides, the CDR3 is TGTGCCAGCTCACCCACCCTCCTAGCGGGACAAGAGACCCAGTACTTC.